The 29 T cell receptor beta chains listed next were all sequenced from one sample in a study of blood T cell repertoires in COVID-19. Repertoires were generated with immunoSEQ multiplex PCR, while TCRdb's copy carries only in-frame clones and drops some. The data contain a few hundred thousand clones, less than 90% of them singletons. The sample taken for sequencing was PBMCs or T cells enriched from blood (not recorded which). These receptors originate from a woman in her 30s who had recovered from COVID-19.

The chain carries TRBV11-3 and TRBJ2-1; 9 nucleotides agree with TRBD2. CDR3 size: 16 residues. Looked up from germline, CDR1 is SGHNT and CDR2 is YENEEA. J was trimmed by 7 bases and V by 1 base; bases with no gene match: 8. The CDR3 DNA follows: TGTGCCAGCAGCTTAGGTCCCGTAGCGGGGGATAATGAGCAGTTCTTC. This gives the protein CASSLGPVAGDNEQFF.

The chain uses TRBV6-2 or TRBV6-3 and TRBJ2-7, with TRBD2 matching 9 bases. This CDR3 comprises 15 residues. CDR1 and CDR2 (germline): MNHEY, SVGEGT. The J segment lost 2 bases and the V segment lost 5 bases, leaving 7 bases of the junction unmatched. The CDR3 region has the DNA TGTGCCAGCAGTGATAGCGGGGGTATACCCTACGAGCAGTACTTC. Its translation: CASSDSGGIPYEQYF.

The genes are TRBV3-1 (or the pseudogene TRBV3-2) and TRBJ2-7, with D perhaps matching TRBD1 (6 bases). Germline V lookup: CDR1 LGHDT, CDR2 YNNKEL (reference sequence). This CDR3 region has 14 residues. The V end was cut by 7 bases, the J end by 0 bases, with 13 bases between. The CDR3, as DNA: TGTGCCAGCAAAGACAGGCCGAGCTCCTACGAGCAGTACTTC. Amino acids: CASKDRPSSYEQYF.

The chain couples TRBV28 to TRBJ1-2, with unresolved D. V was trimmed by 2 bases and J by 6 bases, leaving 16 bases between them. The germline V gene encodes CDR1 MDHEN and CDR2 SYDVKM. CDR3 length: 15 amino acids. Here the CDR3 reads CASSLPQVGVNGYTF. The CDR3 DNA reads TGTGCCAGCAGTTTACCCCAGGTGGGAGTAAATGGCTACACCTTC.

The chain links TRBV25-1 to TRBJ1-2, with D possibly matching TRBD1 (5 bases). The V gene lost 4 bases and the J gene lost 8 bases, with 11 bases spanning the gap. This CDR3 region has 12 residues. Looked up from germline, CDR1 is MGHDK and CDR2 is SYGVNS. The CDR3: CASSAQGGGYTF. DNA for the CDR3: TGTGCCAGCAGTGCTCAGGGCGGCGGCTACACCTTC.

The rearrangement joins TRBV11-3 to TRBJ1-1, with D possibly matching TRBD1 (5 bases). Germline V lookup: CDR1 SGHNT, CDR2 YENEEA. The CDR3 consists of 13 residues. The V and J ends lost 2 bases and 5 bases respectively, with 9 bases between them. The CDR3 loop reads CASSLSGYTEAFF. The CDR3 region has the DNA TGTGCCAGCAGCTTATCAGGGTATACTGAAGCTTTCTTT.

The chain carries TRBV19 and TRBJ1-5; D might be TRBD1 (6 bases). Germline V lookup: CDR1 LNHDA, CDR2 SQIVND (reference sequence). Trimming took off 2 bases at V and 6 bases at J, with 8 bases between the two ends. This CDR3 contains 13 residues. Here the CDR3 reads CASSIQGFQPQHF. The CDR3 coding sequence is TGTGCCAGTAGTATACAGGGGTTTCAGCCCCAGCATTTT.

The chain carries TRBV7-2 and TRBJ2-2, with D tentatively TRBD1 (5 bases). This CDR3 is built from 15 residues. V was clipped by 5 bases and J by 0 bases, with 10 bases between them. Per the germline V gene, CDR1 is SGHTA and CDR2 is FQGNSA. CDR3 in amino acids: CASSPEQANTGELFF. CDR3 nucleotide sequence: TGTGCCAGCAGCCCCGAACAGGCGAACACCGGGGAGCTGTTTTTT.

V gene TRBV12-2 combines with J gene TRBJ1-6; the table's D call, TRBD1, was not checked against the DNA. TRBV12-2 corresponds to a pseudogene. The CDR3 is 22 amino acids. The CDR3 DNA is TGTGCAAGTCGCTTAGCGCTCTGGGGGCCTTTACTTTCGAGCTCCTATAATTCACCCCTCCACTTT. Amino acids: CASRLALWGPLLSSSYNSPLHF.

This rearrangement joins TRBV19 to TRBJ1-2; TRBD1 aligns across 7 bases. V trimming: 5 bases; J trimming: 1 base; junction bases outside the gene matches: 13. In germline, CDR1 is LNHDA, CDR2 SQIVND (reference sequence). This CDR3 has 17 residues. The CDR3 DNA follows: TGTGCCAGTAGTCCTAGAAAGGGACAGCAATTTAACTATGGCTACACCTTC. This gives the protein CASSPRKGQQFNYGYTF.

J is TRBJ2-7 and V is TRBV29-1; a weak D match, TRBD1 (7 bases). Per the germline V gene, CDR1 is SQVTM and CDR2 is ANQGSEA. The CDR3 sequence is 13 residues long. V was pared by 0 bases and J by 6 bases, with 12 bases between. CDR3 loop: CSVEDHQGGEQYF. The CDR3 nucleotides read TGCAGCGTTGAAGATCATCAGGGGGGCGAGCAGTACTTC.

The V gene is TRBV9, the J gene TRBJ1-2; 9 bases map to TRBD1. The CDR3 runs to 13 residues. Germline trimming cut 5 bases from V and 7 bases from J; bases unmatched to any gene: 6. Germline V lookup: CDR1 SGDLS, CDR2 YYNGEE. This CDR3 reads CASREDRGTGYTF. The CDR3 nucleotides are TGTGCCAGCAGAGAGGACAGGGGCACTGGCTACACCTTC.

This chain uses TRBV28 with TRBJ2-1, with 10 bases lining up with TRBD1. CDR3 length: 17 residues. CDR1 and CDR2 from the germline V gene are MDHEN and SYDVKM. V shed 3 bases, J shed 5 bases, and the junction held 10 bases outside the gene matches. CDR3 nucleotides: TGTGCCAGCAGTTTTTGGAGGGGACAGGGGACCGACAATGAGCAGTTCTTC. Encoded protein: CASSFWRGQGTDNEQFF. The whole variable domain, remainder taken from reference TRBV28 and TRBJ2-1, is DVKVTQSSRYLVKRTGEKVFLECVQDMDHENMFWYRQDPGLGLRLIYFSYDVKMKEKGDIPEGYSVSREKKERFSLILESASTNQTSMYLCASSFWRGQGTDNEQFFGPGTRLTVL.

This chain links TRBV24-1 with TRBJ2-1, with 13 bases that match TRBD2. Germline lookup yields CDR1 KGHDR and CDR2 SFDVKD. The CDR3 totals 18 residues. V shed 3 bases and J 4 bases; nucleotides not matched to a gene: 8. In nucleotides, the CDR3 is TGTGCCACCAGTGATCCCCCGGGACTAGCGGGGACTTACAATGAGCAGTTCTTC. Translating gives CATSDPPGLAGTYNEQFF.

The chain couples TRBV2 to TRBJ2-7; TRBD1 matches 7 bases. This CDR3 spans 15 amino acids. Germline loops: CDR1 SNHLY, CDR2 FYNNEI. After removal of 6 bases from V and 7 bases from J, the junction contained 15 bases not matched to a gene. The CDR3 sequence: CASSRLGDSSGEQYF. The CDR3 DNA reads as TGTGCCAGCAGCAGGTTAGGGGACAGCTCTGGGGAGCAGTACTTC. Full variable domain (remainder filled in from reference TRBV2 and TRBJ2-7): EPEVTQTPSHQVTQMGQEVILRCVPISNHLYFYWYRQILGQKVEFLVSFYNNEISEKSEIFDDQFSVERPDGSNFTLKIRSTKLEDSAMYFCASSRLGDSSGEQYFGPGTRLTVT.

V usage is TRBV15 and J usage is TRBJ1-4; 9 bases align to TRBD1. From germline, CDR1 is LNHNV and CDR2 YYDKDF (reference sequence). This CDR3 region has 17 residues. The V segment lost 0 bases and the J segment 5 bases; nucleotides outside the gene matches: 7. In DNA form, the CDR3 reads TGTGCCACCAGCAGAGATCGGGGGACAGGGCGAAATGAAAAACTGTTTTTT. Encoded protein: CATSRDRGTGRNEKLFF.

This clone has only a few counts. This chain joins TRBV5-1 and TRBJ2-7, with TRBD1 identical over 9 bases. The V and J ends lost 2 bases and 4 bases, in that order; junction bases with no gene match: 4. The CDR3 consists of 14 residues. Germline CDR1 and CDR2: SGHRS and YFSETQ. The CDR3 DNA reads TGCGCCAGCAGCTTCTCACAGGGGGCTTACGAGCAGTACTTC. Its protein product is CASSFSQGAYEQYF.

This chain uses TRBV7-6 with TRBJ1-6, with 11 positions matching TRBD1. The CDR3 runs to 16 residues. Germline V lookup: CDR1 SGHVS, CDR2 FNYEAQ. Losses at the gene ends were 5 bases for V and 7 bases for J; bases not matched to a gene: 7. The CDR3 loop is CASSLGTGGMNSPLHF. The CDR3 bases are TGTGCCAGCAGCCTCGGGACAGGGGGTATGAATTCACCCCTCCACTTT. The full variable domain, rest sourced from reference TRBV7-6 and TRBJ1-6, is GAGVSQSPRYKVTKRGQDVALRCDPISGHVSLYWYRQALGQGPEFLTYFNYEAQQDKSGLPNDRFSAERPEGSISTLTIQRTEQRDSAMYRCASSLGTGGMNSPLHFGNGTRLTVT.

This chain connects TRBV11-2 to TRBJ1-4, with a tentative D call TRBD1 (6 bases). Germline CDR1 SGHAT, CDR2 FQNNGV. The CDR3 length is 14 residues. V lost 6 bases and J 4 bases, leaving 12 bases between the germline ends. The CDR3 sequence: CASSQDSYNEKLFF. CDR3 sequence (DNA): TGTGCCAGCAGTCAGGACAGTTATAATGAAAAACTGTTTTTT.

CDR3 loop: CASSSLGGGPGNEQFF. DNA for the CDR3: TGTGCCAGCAGTTCGCTAGGGGGAGGGCCAGGGAATGAGCAGTTCTTC. The chain combines TRBV6-5 with TRBJ2-1; the D gene is possibly TRBD2 (7 bases). The CDR3 sequence is 16 residues long. From germline, CDR1 is MNHEY and CDR2 SVGAGI. The germline V and J ends were trimmed by 4 bases and 7 bases, with 20 bases remaining between them.

This chain connects TRBV18 to TRBJ1-1, with no clear D. The CDR3 contains 14 residues. V gave up 3 bases and J gave up 1 base, with 9 bases separating them. In germline, CDR1 is KGHSH, CDR2 LQKENI. In DNA form, the CDR3 reads TGTGCCAGCTCACCTTACGAGGAGAACACTGAAGCTTTCTTT. Translation gives CASSPYEENTEAFF.

CDR3 residues: CASSLREGFGYTF. DNA of the CDR3: TGTGCCAGCAGCTTGCGGGAAGGTTTTGGCTACACCTTC. V gene TRBV5-6 combines with J gene TRBJ1-2; D is unresolved. V lost 1 base, J lost 7 bases, and 11 bases lay in between. Germline V gene data show CDR1 as SGHDT and CDR2 as YYEEEE. CDR3 length: 13 residues.

The rearrangement joins TRBV25-1 to TRBJ2-7; the D gene is possibly TRBD2 (6 bases). The CDR3 length is 15 residues. Germline values: CDR1 MGHDK, CDR2 SYGVNS. Trimming stripped 3 bases from V and 2 bases from J, with 14 bases between. The CDR3 coding sequence is TGTGCCAGCAGTGAGGCTAGCGCGGTTCCCTACGAGCAGTACTTC. Translation gives CASSEASAVPYEQYF.

The table lists this clone with a few counts. The chain carries TRBV18 and TRBJ1-5, with D possibly matching TRBD1 (5 bases). The CDR3 covers 17 residues. CDR1 and CDR2 (germline): KGHSH, LQKENI. Trimming took 2 bases from V and 1 from J, leaving 15 bases between them. Here the CDR3 DNA reads TGTGCCAGCTCACCAAATGATTTGGCAGGGAGCAATCAGCCCCAGCATTTT. Encoded protein: CASSPNDLAGSNQPQHF.

This chain joins TRBV7-6 and TRBJ2-5, with 10 bases fitting TRBD2. CDR1 and CDR2 from the germline V gene are SGHVS and FNYEAQ. V lost 0 bases to trimming and J lost 5 bases; unmatched junction nucleotides: 6. The CDR3 consists of 16 residues. The CDR3 DNA reads as TGTGCCAGCAGCTTAGCTCTAGCGGGAGCGGTGGAGACCCAGTACTTC. Amino acids: CASSLALAGAVETQYF.

CDR3 DNA: TGCGCCAGCACCCCCGTGCTGGGCGGGAGCACCCCCGGGGAGCTGTTTTTT. It codes for CASTPVLGGSTPGELFF. This chain uses TRBV5-1 with TRBJ2-2; 7 bases match TRBD2. This CDR3 contains 17 residues. In germline, CDR1 is SGHRS, CDR2 YFSETQ. The J segment lost 6 bases and the V segment lost 6 bases, leaving 17 bases of the junction unmatched.

The chain has TRBV19 and TRBJ2-7; a weak D match, TRBD2 (5 bases). Germline V gene sequence: CDR1 LNHDA, CDR2 SQIVND (reference sequence). V lost 3 bases and J lost 3, with 12 bases in between. This CDR3 contains 14 residues. CDR3 residues: CASSISGRDYEQYF. The CDR3 bases are TGTGCCAGTAGTATTTCCGGACGGGACTACGAGCAGTACTTC.

The sample holds a few counts of this clone. The chain employs TRBV5-4 and TRBJ1-1; D is ambiguous. Germline V lookup: CDR1 SGHNT, CDR2 YYREEE (reference sequence). V lost 0 bases and J 1 base, leaving 10 bases between the germline ends. This CDR3 is 15 amino acids long. This CDR3 reads CASSLGVSENTEAFF. In nucleotides, the CDR3 is TGTGCCAGCAGCTTGGGTGTTTCAGAGAACACTGAAGCTTTCTTT.

This clone appeared once. The chain combines TRBV5-4 with TRBJ1-1; D not certain. This CDR3 comprises 13 residues. The ends were cut back, 0 bases at V and 1 base at J, with 4 bases in the middle. The germline V gene encodes CDR1 SGHNT and CDR2 YYREEE (reference sequence). CDR3: CASSLERNTEAFF. CDR3 bases: TGTGCCAGCAGCTTGGAGAGGAACACTGAAGCTTTCTTT. Combining the CDR3 with reference TRBV5-4 and TRBJ1-1 gives the whole variable domain ETGVTQSPTHLIKTRGQQVTLRCSSQSGHNTVSWYQQALGQGPQFIFQYYREEENGRGNFPPRFSGLQFPNYSSELNVNALELDDSALYLCASSLERNTEAFFGQGTRLTVV.